This passage covers 12 T cell receptor beta chains from one sample sequenced in a study of CD8+ T cells in alopecia areata (dated by TCRdb to 2017 to 2018). The library was produced with the immunoSEQ multiplex PCR assay. To provide template for TCR sequencing, every sample had RNA extracted and reverse transcribed into cDNA. This is the immuneACCESS table as TCRdb keeps it, with only in-frame sequences that have V and J called. A part of the clones is gone; compared with another copy, unresolved V genes explain less than half, and the rest is unexplained. The sample has roughly 200,000 clones on record, about 63% of them singletons. The top ten constitute 1.5% to 2% of the sample. This specimen's time point label, per the study, means: baseline before oral tofacitinib. This material consisted of CD4+ T cells sorted from blood, taken at week 0. The receptors derive from a human donor with alopecia areata.

This clone appeared a few times. This chain joins TRBV6-5 and TRBJ1-6; the D is unclear. Deletions cut 5 bases from V and 11 bases from J, with 13 bases between. This CDR3 is 13 amino acids long. Germline CDR1 MNHEY, CDR2 SVGAGI. The CDR3 DNA is TGTGCCAGCAGTGAAGATCAGGTTCCACCCCTCCACTTT. Its protein is CASSEDQVPPLHF.

The chain is built from TRBV7-2 and TRBJ2-5; TRBD2 might be the D (5 bases). Germline CDR1 is SGHTA and CDR2 is FQGNSA. The CDR3 is 15 residues long. The V gene lost 1 base and the J gene lost 4 bases, with 13 bases spanning the gap. The CDR3 DNA follows: TGTGCCAGCAGCTTAGTAGGAGGCATCCCAGAGACCCAGTACTTC. It encodes CASSLVGGIPETQYF.

The genes are TRBV18 and TRBJ1-1; D is ambiguous. Between the trimmed V and J ends, which lost 3 bases and 7 bases, there was a span of 12 bases. The germline V gene has CDR1 KGHSH and CDR2 LQKENI. CDR3 length: 13 amino acids. The CDR3, as DNA: TGTGCCAGCTCACCGGACCAAAATAGTGAAGCTTTCTTT. Amino acids: CASSPDQNSEAFF.

This chain uses TRBV27 with TRBJ1-6; D is uncertain. CDR1 is MNHEY and CDR2 is SMNVEV in the germline V gene (reference sequence). Trimming shortened V by 3 bases and J by 10 bases, and 10 bases separated the two germline ends. This CDR3 contains 13 residues. CDR3 DNA sequence: TGTGCCAGCAGTTTTACGGTTCAGTCACCCCTCCACTTT. Translation gives CASSFTVQSPLHF.

The rearrangement joins TRBV11-3 to TRBJ2-3; D gene ambiguous. Germline CDR1 reads SGHNT; CDR2 reads YENEEA. The CDR3 extends over 14 amino acids. The V end was cut by 2 bases, the J end by 1 base, with 7 bases between. The CDR3 bases are TGTGCCAGCAGCTTAAGCCGCGGCACAGATACGCAGTATTTT. Protein sequence: CASSLSRGTDTQYF.

This clone was observed a single time. CDR3 DNA sequence: TGCGCCAGCAGCCAAGATAAGATGACAGTCGAGTACTTC. It translates to CASSQDKMTVEYF. V gene TRBV4-1 combines with J gene TRBJ2-7; weak D call: TRBD1 (5 bases). Trimming pared 0 bases from V and 11 bases from J, leaving 14 bases between. The CDR3 loop spans 13 amino acids. Germline V gives CDR1 MGHRA, CDR2 YSYEKL.

In its sample, this clone was seen once. This chain links TRBV7-2 with TRBJ1-5, with TRBD1 matching 7 bases. The ends lost 0 bases at V and 8 bases at J; junction bases unmatched: 7. The CDR3 contains 15 residues. CDR1 and CDR2 (germline): SGHTA, FQGNSA. This chain's CDR3 is CASSLARGGGKPQHF. CDR3 DNA: TGTGCCAGCAGCTTAGCCCGAGGGGGCGGCAAGCCCCAGCATTTT.

The chain combines TRBV15 with TRBJ1-1; no firm D call. This CDR3 is 13 amino acids long. Trimming stripped 3 bases from V and 4 bases from J, with 9 bases between. In germline, CDR1 is LNHNV, CDR2 YYDKDF (reference sequence). CDR3 protein: CATSRGDGTEAFF. The CDR3 DNA is TGTGCCACCAGCAGGGGCGATGGCACTGAAGCTTTCTTT.

This chain joins TRBV23-1 and TRBJ2-7; D is undetermined. TRBV23-1 is classed as an ORF, of uncertain function. Deletions cut 2 bases from V and 2 bases from J, with 10 bases between. The CDR3 consists of 14 residues. The CDR3 DNA reads as TGCGCCAGCAGTCAACTGGACGCGACCTACGAGCAGTACTTC. Protein product: CASSQLDATYEQYF.

The chain combines TRBV6-5 with TRBJ1-1; 8 nucleotides line up with TRBD1. Germline assignment: CDR1 MNHEY and CDR2 SVGAGI. The CDR3 consists of 13 residues. The V and J ends lost 8 bases and 5 bases, in that order; junction bases with no gene match: 7. CDR3 residues: CASSGTGRTEAFF. CDR3 nucleotides: TGTGCCAGCTCCGGGACAGGAAGGACTGAAGCTTTCTTT.

V is TRBV29-1 and J is TRBJ2-3, with TRBD2 matching over 7 bases. Germline V lookup: CDR1 SQVTM, CDR2 ANQGSEA. The CDR3 covers 13 residues. The J segment lost 0 bases and the V segment lost 5 bases, leaving 2 bases of the junction unmatched. The CDR3 sequence: CSVIGGSTDTQYF. For the CDR3, the DNA is TGCAGCGTTATCGGGGGGAGCACAGATACGCAGTATTTT.

The gene calls are TRBV14 and TRBJ1-1; D unresolved. V was trimmed by 4 bases and J by 5 bases, leaving 11 bases between them. Germline V gene data show CDR1 as SGHDN and CDR2 as FVKESK. The CDR3 sequence is 13 residues long. CDR3 bases: TGTGCCAGCAGCCGCCTTCTTGGGACTGAAGCTTTCTTT. The encoded protein is CASSRLLGTEAFF. Full variable domain (missing parts from reference TRBV14 and TRBJ1-1): EAGVTQFPSHSVIEKGQTVTLRCDPISGHDNLYWYRRVMGKEIKFLLHFVKESKQDESGMPNNRFLAERTGGTYSTLKVQPAELEDSGVYFCASSRLLGTEAFFGQGTRLTVV.